The 9 T cell receptor beta chains below all came from one sample that was sequenced in a study of OX40 agonist ivuxolimab in advanced cancers. The library was generated by the immunoSEQ multiplex PCR assay. Not all clones reach the TCRdb copy of this immuneACCESS table, which keeps in-frame sequences only. Checked studies attribute under half of the gap to unresolved V genes and leave the rest unexplained. This sample is represented by approximately 99,000 clones; approximately 95% of them were singletons. The ten largest clones represent 0.15% to 0.2% of the sample. The sequencing here drew on CD4+ or CD8+ T cells sorted from blood, taken in a trial of the OX40 agonist ivuxolimab. These receptors were taken from an adult with an advanced solid tumor such as melanoma, head and neck, liver or kidney cancer.

The V call is TRBV6-5, the J call TRBJ1-5; the D is unclear. This CDR3 spans 13 amino acids. The germline V gene has CDR1 MNHEY and CDR2 SVGAGI. Trimming stripped 2 bases from V and 4 bases from J, with 6 bases between. The CDR3 bases are TGTGCCAGCAGTTACGGAAATAATCAGCCCCAGCATTTT. Its translation is CASSYGNNQPQHF.

The chain carries TRBV7-6 and TRBJ2-6, with D hard to call. Germline V gene data show CDR1 as SGHVS and CDR2 as FNYEAQ. The CDR3 covers 17 residues. V lost 2 bases and J 0 bases, leaving 11 bases between the germline ends. The CDR3 sequence is CASSLLGTVSGANVLTF. The CDR3 nucleotides read TGTGCCAGCAGCTTATTAGGCACAGTCTCTGGGGCCAACGTCCTGACTTTC.

In its sample, this clone was seen once. The chain links TRBV5-1 to TRBJ1-1, with D possibly matching TRBD1 (5 bases). Germline-derived CDR1 and CDR2 are SGHRS and YFSETQ. This CDR3 has 15 amino acids. Deletions cut 4 bases from V and 0 bases from J, with 13 bases between. CDR3 sequence (DNA): TGCGCCAGCAGCCCCCAAGCAGGGCTGAACACTGAAGCTTTCTTT. Translated, it gives CASSPQAGLNTEAFF.

The rearrangement links TRBV5-1 to TRBJ2-3; D possibly uses TRBD1 or TRBD2 (5 bases each). Germline CDR1 reads SGHRS; CDR2 reads YFSETQ. Trimming took 3 bases from V and 0 from J, leaving 17 bases between them. CDR3 size: 17 residues. CDR3 DNA: TGCGCCAGCAGCTCCCTTCCCGGGACGGGTAGCACAGATACGCAGTATTTT. Encoded protein: CASSSLPGTGSTDTQYF.

The chain recombines TRBV7-9 with TRBJ2-7, with 8 bases that match TRBD1. The CDR3 runs 13 residues. Germline V gene sequence: CDR1 SEHNR, CDR2 FQNEAQ (reference sequence). V lost 5 bases to trimming and J lost 4 bases; unmatched junction nucleotides: 4. This CDR3 reads CASSGQGQYEQYF. The CDR3 nucleotides are TGTGCCAGCAGCGGACAGGGACAGTACGAGCAGTACTTC.

The rearrangement links TRBV2 to TRBJ1-2; D remains unclear. V was shortened by 4 bases and J by 5 bases, with 14 bases between the two germline ends. This CDR3 spans 14 amino acids. Germline V gene sequence: CDR1 SNHLY, CDR2 FYNNEI. The chain's CDR3 is CASSVLPYGYGYTF. CDR3 DNA: TGTGCCAGCAGTGTTCTTCCCTACGGGTATGGCTACACCTTC. Supplemented by reference TRBV2 and TRBJ1-2, the full variable domain reads EPEVTQTPSHQVTQMGQEVILRCVPISNHLYFYWYRQILGQKVEFLVSFYNNEISEKSEIFDDQFSVERPDGSNFTLKIRSTKLEDSAMYFCASSVLPYGYGYTFGSGTRLTVV.

The J gene is TRBJ2-3, the V gene TRBV10-3; TRBD1 matches 9 bases. The CDR3 is 15 residues long. CDR1 and CDR2 (germline): ENHRY, SYGVKD. With V trimmed by 4 bases and J by 1 base, 3 bases remained unmatched. CDR3 residues: CAISGQGGGTDTQYF. The DNA of the CDR3 is TGTGCCATCAGTGGACAGGGGGGCGGCACAGATACGCAGTATTTT.

This chain uses TRBV7-8 with TRBJ1-1; D possibly corresponds to TRBD1 (5 bases). The CDR3 is 16 amino acids. CDR1 and CDR2 from the germline V gene are SGHVS and FQNEAQ. V was clipped by 5 bases and J by 1 base, with 17 bases between them. DNA of the CDR3: TGTGCCAGCAGCGCCCGGGGGGAGGGTCGGAACACTGAAGCTTTCTTT. Encoded protein: CASSARGEGRNTEAFF.

This chain joins TRBV4-2 and TRBJ2-1; TRBD2 agrees at 8 bases. With V trimmed by 0 bases and J by 9 bases, 13 bases remained unmatched. This CDR3 is built from 17 residues. CDR1 and CDR2 from the germline V gene are LGHNA and YNFKEQ. This CDR3 is CASSQDRAGGSIGEQFF. The CDR3 region has the DNA TGTGCCAGCAGCCAAGATAGGGCGGGAGGATCTATTGGTGAGCAGTTCTTC.